The present T cell receptor beta chain was sequenced within a study of cytomegalovirus exposure and HLA in healthy donors. The V and J ends lost 6 bases and 4 bases, in that order; junction bases with no gene match: 3. The CDR3 is made up of 13 amino acids. Germline V gene data show CDR1 as LNHDA and CDR2 as SQIVND (reference sequence). Study-level points and caveats: In a later analysis, an Asian-associated ancestry cluster reportedly showed fewer N-insertions than the approximately 620-donor mean. In all likelihood, a cluster of highly shared sequence variants was a sequencing artifact. Roughly uniform depth of sequencing across donors was assumed in presence/absence analyses.

Regarding donors, all were healthy bone marrow donors. The PCR contained 60 Vbeta and 13 Jbeta primers. Measured with immunoSEQ multiplex PCR; TCRdb has only the in-frame clones, and not every one. Here the sample spans more than 50,000 clones, about 85% being singletons. Note on this clone: Its antigen is currently unknown.

This TCR came from a female donor in good health and CMV-seronegative. The sample was PBMCs. This chain joins TRBV19 and TRBJ2-3, with 8 bases aligning to TRBD2. This CDR3 is CASSGGAADTQYF. CDR3 nucleotides: TGTGCCAGTAGCGGGGGGGCCGCAGATACGCAGTATTTT.